The TCR beta chain described here comes from a study of T cell repertoires and Cas9 in healthy adults. The germline V gene encodes CDR1 SNHLY and CDR2 FYNNEI. V gave up 4 bases and J gave up 4 bases, with 11 bases separating them. The CDR3 runs 14 residues. TCRdb's copy holds only in-frame clones and misses some; the assay was immunoSEQ multiplex PCR. The sample has 20,000 to 25,000 clones; about 90% are singletons. This clonotype was obtained from a human donor in good health. The chain has TRBV2 and TRBJ1-5; unclear D gene. Sequencing was carried out using CD4+ effector T cells (CD127+, CD25-, CD137-, CD154-) from PBMCs; culture status not recorded. The CDR3, as DNA: TGTGCCAGCAGTGGGATTTCAGGTAATCAGCCCCAGCATTTT. Translated: CASSGISGNQPQHF.